The present TCR beta chain was sequenced within a study of cytomegalovirus exposure and HLA in healthy donors. Study conclusions and caveats: The majority of TCR sequences were rare, yet some public TCRs appeared in many donors.

TCRdb's copy holds only in-frame clones and misses some; the assay was immunoSEQ multiplex PCR. The data show some 170,000 clones, 70% to 90% seen once. Germline V gives CDR1 SEHNR, CDR2 FQNEAQ (reference sequence). The CDR3 loop spans 15 amino acids. Trimming removed 5 bases at V and 3 bases at J, with 17 bases between. Concerning this clone itself: Antigen specificity is unknown.

The genes are TRBV7-9 and TRBJ2-7; D perhaps matches TRBD2 (5 bases). The sequencing sample was made of PBMCs. The TCR comes from a woman aged 25-40 years in good health and CMV-seronegative. The CDR3 region has the DNA TGTGCCAGCAGCCAGAACCAGCGGAACCACTACGAGCAGTACTTC. As protein: CASSQNQRNHYEQYF.